The subject of this entry is one T cell receptor (beta chain). Its target is not known. CD4+ T cells that had been cultured provided DNA sequenced with the Oncomine TCR Beta short-read assay. The template was genomic DNA from cultured CD4+ T cells. TCRdb reprocessed the PCR reads with MiXCR, giving one entry per CDR3 protein. Of over 12,000 distinct CDR3 sequences listed, 35% to 50% are singletons. The data are from a study of vaccination and CD4 T cells after COVID-19. Overall study context: Timing of post-vaccine sample collection was a median around 72 days after dose two, with a range of 14 to 241. The authors used overlapping spike peptides from SARS-CoV-2, HCoV-NL63, HCoV-OC43 and HCoV-229E to stimulate cells.

The treatment was: roughly ten-day PBMC culture with coronavirus spike peptide pools or control peptides (ViraFEST assay). The CDR3 runs 13 residues. Germline V gives CDR1 ENHRY, CDR2 SYGVKD. Trimming removed 6 bases at V and 5 bases at J, with 12 bases between. Sample: CD4+ T cells from blood, cultured in vitro. V and J are TRBV10-3 and TRBJ2-3, with D possibly TRBD1 on 5 matching bases. The clonotype comes from a human donor who had recovered from COVID-19. CDR3 DNA: TGTGCCATCAGGGCAGGGTCCGGAGATACGCAGTATTTT. Its protein product is CAIRAGSGDTQYF.